This T cell receptor (beta chain) was documented in a study of blood T cells in healthy people across ages. Study-wide points: Naive T cell percentage showed a strong correlation with TCR beta diversity. Aged donors had fewer naive CD4+ cells and lower diversity than long-lived donors.

Looked up from germline, CDR1 is SGHVS and CDR2 is FQNEAQ. V gave up 1 base and J gave up 6 bases; unmatched junction bases: 19. CDR3 size: 20 residues. Each donor supplied about 9.6 milliliters of peripheral blood. This clonotype was seen a few times. The target antigen is unknown. It was with a sample-barcoded 5' primer and a J-beta primer mix that a second PCR of about 6 to 12 cycles was run. Tags on each cDNA molecule came from a template-switch adaptor with 12 random nucleotides. Via MiXCR, TCRdb re-called the 5' RACE reads, giving one row per CDR3 protein. This table has around 750,000 distinct CDR3 sequences, 50% to 65% appearing once.

V is TRBV7-8 and J is TRBJ2-1, with TRBD1 matching over 9 bases. This sequence was found in a man older than 75 in good health. The sequencing input was blood. CDR3 coding DNA: TGTGCCAGCAGCTTAGTAATAGAGGGACAGGGATCTCGAAGGGGCAATGAGCAGTTCTTC. Encoded protein: CASSLVIEGQGSRRGNEQFF.